A single sample gave rise to the 31 T cell receptor beta chains below, sequenced in a study of cytotoxic CD8 clonotypes in ibrutinib-treated CLL. Clones were sequenced by immunoSEQ multiplex PCR, and TCRdb holds only the in-frame ones, with some missing. The top ten clones hold roughly 3.5% of a sample with about 130,000 clones, roughly 80% of them seen once. Sequences were derived from PBMCs, sampled after 24 months of ibrutinib treatment. The receptors come from a human donor with chronic lymphocytic leukemia.

The rearrangement uses TRBV4-2 and TRBJ2-7, with D tentatively TRBD1 or TRBD2 (5 bases each). This CDR3 has 15 residues. V lost 0 bases, J lost 2 bases, and 11 bases lay in between. The germline V gene has CDR1 LGHNA and CDR2 YNFKEQ. The CDR3 sequence is CASSQDSPGPYEQYF. CDR3 coding DNA: TGTGCCAGCAGCCAAGATTCTCCGGGGCCCTACGAGCAGTACTTC.

CDR3 bases: TGTGCCGGGGACGGGACTAACTATGGCTACACCTTC. Protein sequence: CAGDGTNYGYTF. The rearrangement uses TRBV2 and TRBJ1-2; D perhaps matches TRBD1 (5 bases). With 11 bases removed from V and 0 bases from J, the gap between germline ends came to 10 bases. The CDR3 consists of 12 residues. The germline V gene encodes CDR1 SNHLY and CDR2 FYNNEI.

This clone was recorded only once. The rearrangement uses TRBV6-5 and TRBJ1-6, with 7 positions matching TRBD1. Trimming cost V 7 bases and J 7 bases; bases outside gene matches: 7. Germline CDR1 reads MNHEY; CDR2 reads SVGAGI. The CDR3 totals 14 residues. CDR3 amino acids: CASTPTGSNSPLHF. CDR3 DNA sequence: TGTGCCAGCACCCCGACAGGGTCCAATTCACCCCTCCACTTT.

This chain joins TRBV30 and TRBJ1-4; D remains unclear. The V and J ends lost 2 bases and 8 bases respectively, with 18 bases between them. Germline V gives CDR1 GTSNPN, CDR2 SVGIG (reference sequence). The CDR3 length is 15 residues. The CDR3 DNA follows: TGTGCCTGGAGTCCCCCCGCGGGATTAGGCGAAAAACTGTTTTTT. It translates to CAWSPPAGLGEKLFF.

Written as DNA, the CDR3 is TGTGCCAGCAGCCTAGGGGTTCCGAGTCCAGGGGACTATGGCTACACCTTC. Translating gives CASSLGVPSPGDYGYTF. This chain uses TRBV7-2 with TRBJ1-2; possible D gene TRBD1, 6 bases. Germline-derived CDR1 and CDR2 are SGHTA and FQGNSA. This CDR3 spans 17 amino acids. V lost 5 bases and J 3 bases, leaving 22 bases between the germline ends. The variable domain in full, with the rest retrieved from reference TRBV7-2 and TRBJ1-2, is GAGVSQSPSNKVTEKGKDVELRCDPISGHTALYWYRQSLGQGLEFLIYFQGNSAPDKSGLPSDRFSAERTGGSVSTLTIQRTQQEDSAVYLCASSLGVPSPGDYGYTFGSGTRLTVV.

The rearrangement links TRBV5-4 to TRBJ1-1; 7 bases map to TRBD1. The V gene end was trimmed by 7 bases and the J gene end by 3 bases; junction bases not matched to a gene: 6. There are 13 residues in the CDR3. CDR1 is SGHNT and CDR2 is YYREEE in the germline V gene (reference sequence). The DNA of the CDR3 is TGTGCCAGCTCAGGGGGGGTTGACACTGAAGCTTTCTTT. It translates to CASSGGVDTEAFF.

CDR3 sequence: CASSSRRANTEAFF. The DNA for the CDR3 is TGTGCCAGCAGCTCGCGTAGGGCGAACACTGAAGCTTTCTTT. The rearrangement joins TRBV5-6 to TRBJ1-1, with no clear D. Trimming pared 3 bases from V and 1 base from J, leaving 10 bases between. The CDR3 has 14 residues. Germline V CDR1 and CDR2: SGHDT, YYEEEE. Drawing the rest from reference TRBV5-6 and TRBJ1-1, the complete variable domain is DAGVTQSPTHLIKTRGQQVTLRCSPKSGHDTVSWYQQALGQGPQFIFQYYEEEERQRGNFPDRFSGHQFPNYSSELNVNALLLGDSALYLCASSSRRANTEAFFGQGTRLTVV.

The chain recombines TRBV7-8 with TRBJ2-7; either TRBD1 or TRBD2 may fit D (5 bases each). Germline values: CDR1 SGHVS, CDR2 FQNEAQ. V lost 5 bases and J 1 base, leaving 15 bases between the germline ends. The length of the CDR3 is 15 residues. The CDR3 bases are TGTGCCAGCAGCCCCCGTAGGGGACCGTCCTACGAGCAGTACTTC. Translation gives CASSPRRGPSYEQYF.

This clone occurred a few times. The genes are TRBV4-1 and TRBJ1-4; no clear D gene. Germline CDR1 reads MGHRA; CDR2 reads YSYEKL. V was clipped by 3 bases and J by 6 bases, with 5 bases between them. This CDR3 has 12 amino acids. CDR3 amino acids: CASSHPYEKLFF. Written as DNA, the CDR3 is TGCGCCAGCAGCCACCCTTATGAAAAACTGTTTTTT.

This CDR3 reads CASSLGGARTYQETQYF. The CDR3 nucleotides read TGCGCCAGCAGCCTGGGGGGGGCCAGGACGTACCAAGAGACCCAGTACTTC. The V gene is TRBV4-1, the J gene TRBJ2-5, with TRBD2 as a possible D gene (7 bases). V lost 4 bases, J lost 0 bases, and 18 bases lay in between. The CDR3 extends over 17 amino acids. CDR1 and CDR2 (germline): MGHRA, YSYEKL.

This chain joins TRBV6-1 and TRBJ1-2; possible D gene TRBD1, 5 bases. The CDR3 runs to 15 residues. The germline gives CDR1 MNHNS, CDR2 SASEGT. Trimming pared 2 bases from V and 3 bases from J, leaving 13 bases between. The CDR3 sequence is CASSEWGVSDYGYTF. The DNA of the CDR3 is TGTGCCAGCAGTGAATGGGGGGTGTCGGACTATGGCTACACCTTC.

The genes are TRBV19 and TRBJ2-2; tentatively, D is TRBD2 (5 bases). Trimming took 3 bases from V and 6 from J, leaving 20 bases between them. Germline V gene lookup returns CDR1 LNHDA and CDR2 SQIVND (reference sequence). The CDR3 length is 17 residues. DNA for the CDR3: TGTGCCAGTAGTATTTTTGGGCCCGGGGATACGGCCGGGGAGCTGTTTTTT. Residues: CASSIFGPGDTAGELFF.

This chain joins TRBV7-2 and TRBJ2-2; D might be TRBD1 (6 bases). The germline V gene encodes CDR1 SGHTA and CDR2 FQGNSA. Trimming removed 1 base at V and 7 bases at J, with 10 bases between. The CDR3 covers 14 residues. The CDR3 loop reads CASSLDRAGGELFF. For the CDR3, the DNA is TGTGCCAGCAGCTTAGACAGGGCGGGCGGGGAGCTGTTTTTT.

The CDR3 DNA reads as TGTGCCTGGAGAGGGACAGCGGGCGAGCAGTACTTC. It encodes CAWRGTAGEQYF. The chain is built from TRBV30 and TRBJ2-7; D perhaps matches TRBD1 (7 bases). The CDR3 is 12 amino acids. Trimming cost V 3 bases and J 6 bases, with 12 bases left between them. The V gene's germline CDR1 is GTSNPN and CDR2 SVGIG (reference sequence).

V and J are TRBV19 and TRBJ2-5, with D possibly being TRBD1 (6 bases). The V end was cut by 8 bases, the J end by 5 bases, with 9 bases between. The CDR3 runs 11 residues. The germline CDR1 and CDR2 sequences are LNHDA and SQIVND (reference sequence). CDR3 in DNA: TGTGCCAGTTCTAGGGGGGAGACCCAGTACTTC. It specifies CASSRGETQYF.

V usage is TRBV5-5 and J usage is TRBJ2-7; 8 bases agree with TRBD1. J lost 2 bases, V lost 3 bases, and 16 bases had no gene match. The length of the CDR3 is 18 residues. Germline assignment: CDR1 SGHKS and CDR2 YYEKEE (reference sequence). CDR3 region: CASSSIPDRALTTYEQYF. Here the CDR3 DNA reads TGTGCCAGCAGCTCTATTCCGGACAGGGCACTAACCACCTACGAGCAGTACTTC.

The chain has TRBV11-2 and TRBJ2-7; a weak D match, TRBD2 (5 bases). Per germline, CDR1 SGHAT and CDR2 FQNNGV. The CDR3 is 14 residues long. V was trimmed by 5 bases and J by 2 bases, leaving 13 bases between them. CDR3 coding DNA: TGTGCCAGCAGCCTTGGACTCGCCACCTACGAGCAGTACTTC. Translated, it gives CASSLGLATYEQYF.

CDR3 residues: CASSLVASGGALQETQYF. The CDR3 coding sequence is TGTGCCAGCAGCTTAGTGGCTAGCGGGGGGGCCCTTCAAGAGACCCAGTACTTC. The gene calls are TRBV7-6 and TRBJ2-5; TRBD2 agrees at 12 bases. The germline V gene encodes CDR1 SGHVS and CDR2 FNYEAQ. The CDR3 is made up of 18 amino acids. The ends lost 1 base at V and 2 bases at J; junction bases unmatched: 8.

This rearrangement joins TRBV19 to TRBJ2-1, with D perhaps assigned TRBD1 or TRBD2 (5 bases each). Per germline, CDR1 LNHDA and CDR2 SQIVND (reference sequence). Between the trimmed V and J ends, which lost 3 bases and 4 bases, there was a span of 16 bases. This CDR3 has 16 amino acids. CDR3 region: CASSITGPSPYNEQFF. The CDR3 region has the DNA TGTGCCAGTAGTATTACGGGACCGAGTCCTTACAATGAGCAGTTCTTC. The whole variable domain, remainder taken from reference TRBV19 and TRBJ2-1, is DGGITQSPKYLFRKEGQNVTLSCEQNLNHDAMYWYRQDPGQGLRLIYYSQIVNDFQKGDIAEGYSVSREKKESFPLTVTSAQKNPTAFYLCASSITGPSPYNEQFFGPGTRLTVL.

The chain combines TRBV5-1 with TRBJ2-4, with 7 nucleotides matching TRBD2. V trimming: 0 bases; J trimming: 8 bases; junction bases outside the gene matches: 2. Germline V gene sequence: CDR1 SGHRS, CDR2 YFSETQ. This CDR3 has 13 residues. CDR3 sequence: CASSLEGRDIQYF. The CDR3 coding sequence is TGCGCCAGCAGCTTGGAAGGGAGGGACATTCAGTACTTC.

This clone was recorded only once. The chain couples TRBV11-3 to TRBJ2-1; the D call may be TRBD1 or TRBD2 (6 bases each). V lost 4 bases and J lost 6, with 13 bases in between. Germline CDR1 and CDR2: SGHNT and YENEEA. This CDR3 region has 14 residues. CDR3 region: CASSSVGGFNEQFF. CDR3 DNA: TGTGCCAGCAGCTCCGTAGGGGGGTTCAATGAGCAGTTCTTC. Looking up the rest from reference TRBV11-3 and TRBJ2-1 gives the full variable domain: EAGVVQSPRYKIIEKKQPVAFWCNPISGHNTLYWYLQNLGQGPELLIRYENEEAVDDSQLPKDRFSAERLKGVDSTLKIQPAELGDSAVYLCASSSVGGFNEQFFGPGTRLTVL.

The chain employs TRBV30 and TRBJ2-7; TRBD2 aligns across 7 bases. CDR3 length equals 13 residues. V dropped 4 bases and J dropped 5; count of bases not matched to a gene: 8. Per the germline V gene, CDR1 is GTSNPN and CDR2 is SVGIG (reference sequence). As DNA, the CDR3 is TGTGCCTGGAAGGGAGGGGCTCCCCACGAGCAGTACTTC. This gives the protein CAWKGGAPHEQYF.

This clone was counted once. The chain uses TRBV7-2 and TRBJ1-6, with D perhaps matching TRBD1 (6 bases). The CDR3 has 15 amino acids. Germline V gene data show CDR1 as SGHTA and CDR2 as FQGNSA. V dropped 3 bases and J dropped 6 bases, with 12 bases sitting between them. The CDR3 loop is CASSFGQTFNSPLHF. CDR3 nucleotide sequence: TGTGCCAGCAGCTTCGGACAGACCTTTAATTCACCCCTCCACTTT.

This clone was counted once. The CDR3 reads CASSLLEQEFEQYF. The CDR3 DNA sequence: TGTGCCAGCAGTTTATTGGAACAGGAGTTCGAGCAGTACTTC. This sequence joins TRBV28 and TRBJ2-7; D possibly corresponds to TRBD1 (5 bases). This CDR3 is 14 amino acids long. CDR1 MDHEN and CDR2 SYDVKM come from the germline V gene. Trimming removed 1 base at V and 6 bases at J, with 13 bases between.

The chain carries TRBV6-6 and TRBJ1-2, with D perhaps matching TRBD1 (5 bases). Germline CDR1 MNHNY, CDR2 SVGAGI (reference sequence). Trimming shortened V by 2 bases and J by 2 bases, and 9 bases separated the two germline ends. The length of the CDR3 is 14 residues. The CDR3: CASSYGQSNYGYTF. The CDR3 coding sequence is TGTGCCAGCAGTTACGGACAATCGAACTATGGCTACACCTTC.

This rearrangement joins TRBV7-8 to TRBJ1-2; no clear D gene. This CDR3 spans 12 amino acids. Trimming stripped 3 bases from V and 8 bases from J, with 10 bases between. Germline V lookup: CDR1 SGHVS, CDR2 FQNEAQ. This CDR3 is CASSLVGLGYTF. In DNA form, the CDR3 reads TGTGCCAGCAGCTTGGTCGGGTTGGGCTACACCTTC.

The chain uses TRBV10-1 and TRBJ2-1, with TRBD1 identical over 7 bases. Germline CDR1 is WNHNN and CDR2 is SYGVQD (reference sequence). Trimming removed 4 bases from V and 4 bases from J; junction bases left unmatched: 10. There are 16 residues in the CDR3. In DNA form, the CDR3 reads TGCGCCAGCAGTGGCCGAAGACAGGGAACATACAATGAGCAGTTCTTC. It encodes CASSGRRQGTYNEQFF.

In this sample, this clone turned up a few times. The chain uses TRBV5-5 and TRBJ2-5; 9 bases agree with TRBD2. CDR3 length equals 17 residues. The V gene end was trimmed by 2 bases and the J gene end by 5 bases; junction bases not matched to a gene: 13. Germline lookup yields CDR1 SGHKS and CDR2 YYEKEE (reference sequence). The CDR3 loop reads CASSFATSGTSGETQYF. In nucleotides, the CDR3 is TGTGCCAGCAGCTTCGCGACTAGCGGCACATCAGGGGAGACCCAGTACTTC.

The chain employs TRBV6-5 and TRBJ2-1; 7 bases agree with TRBD1. This CDR3 spans 15 amino acids. Per the germline V gene, CDR1 is MNHEY and CDR2 is SVGAGI. V lost 6 bases to trimming and J lost 7 bases; unmatched junction nucleotides: 12. As DNA, the CDR3 is TGTGCCAGCAGCCGACAGGGAATCTCGGTAAATGAGCAGTTCTTC. It translates to CASSRQGISVNEQFF.

This chain connects TRBV2 to TRBJ2-7; D remains unclear. Germline CDR1 and CDR2: SNHLY and FYNNEI. The V end was cut by 5 bases, the J end by 2 bases, with 7 bases between. The CDR3 length is 12 residues. CDR3: CASSSIAYEQYF. The CDR3 nucleotides are TGTGCCAGCAGTAGTATCGCCTACGAGCAGTACTTC.

V and J are TRBV6-4 and TRBJ2-1; possibly TRBD1 for D (6 bases). V lost 2 bases to trimming and J lost 3 bases, with 11 bases between them. Germline CDR1 and CDR2: MRHNA and SNTAGT. The CDR3 has 15 residues. The CDR3 spells CASSDGNRDYNEQFF. CDR3 nucleotides: TGTGCCAGCAGTGACGGGAACAGGGACTACAATGAGCAGTTCTTC.